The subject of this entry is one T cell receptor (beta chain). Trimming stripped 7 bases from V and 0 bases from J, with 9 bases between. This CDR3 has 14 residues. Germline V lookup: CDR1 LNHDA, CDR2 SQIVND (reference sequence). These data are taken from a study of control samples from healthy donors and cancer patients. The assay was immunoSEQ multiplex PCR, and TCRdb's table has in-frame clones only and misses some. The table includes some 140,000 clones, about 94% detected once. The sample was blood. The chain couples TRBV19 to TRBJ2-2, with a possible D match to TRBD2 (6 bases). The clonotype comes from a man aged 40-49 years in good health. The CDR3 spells CASKASANTGELFF. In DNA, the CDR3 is TGTGCCAGTAAGGCTAGCGCGAACACCGGGGAGCTGTTTTTT. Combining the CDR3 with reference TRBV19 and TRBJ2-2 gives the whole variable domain DGGITQSPKYLFRKEGQNVTLSCEQNLNHDAMYWYRQDPGQGLRLIYYSQIVNDFQKGDIAEGYSVSREKKESFPLTVTSAQKNPTAFYLCASKASANTGELFFGEGSRLTVL.